Included here is one TCR beta chain sequence, with context. Its target is not known. The sample is drawn from a study of shared clonotypes between healthy human individuals. Study-level points and caveats: The rarefaction results pointed to incomplete sorted-subset sequencing despite large depth. The four-donor shared clonotypes exceeded non-shared clonotypes in generation probability, with non-shared ones scoring lower.

CD8 cells regarded as naive lacked CD45RO, were positively chosen for CCR7, and omitted terminally differentiated effector memory CD45RA+ cells. Sequencing was performed with immunoSEQ multiplex PCR; in TCRdb, only in-frame clones are kept and a portion is missing. This sample has 1.5 million to 2.5 million clones; about 95% occur once, and the top ten carry 0.9% to 1.5%. The sequence derives from a man aged 18 to 30 in good health. Sequenced sample: naive CD8+ T cells sorted from blood.

The CDR3: CSVEGQGAFDYGYTF. The CDR3 DNA follows: TGCAGCGTTGAGGGACAGGGGGCATTCGACTATGGCTACACCTTC. The chain recombines TRBV29-1 with TRBJ1-2; 12 nucleotides line up with TRBD1. V gave up 3 bases and J gave up 3 bases; unmatched junction bases: 5. CDR3 length: 15 residues. CDR1 is SQVTM and CDR2 is ANQGSEA in the germline V gene.